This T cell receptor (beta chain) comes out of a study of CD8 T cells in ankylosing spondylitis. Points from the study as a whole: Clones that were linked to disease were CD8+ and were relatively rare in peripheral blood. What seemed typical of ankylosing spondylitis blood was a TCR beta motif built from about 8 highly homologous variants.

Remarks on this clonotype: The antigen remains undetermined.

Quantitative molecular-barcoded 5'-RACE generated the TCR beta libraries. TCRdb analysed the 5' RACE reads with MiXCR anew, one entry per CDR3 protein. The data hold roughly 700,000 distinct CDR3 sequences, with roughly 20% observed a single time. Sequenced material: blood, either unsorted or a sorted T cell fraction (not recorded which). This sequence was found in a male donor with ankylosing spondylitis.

The CDR3 coding sequence is TGTGCCAGCACCCCAATGGGCGGGACGACCACAGATACGCAGTATTTT. Residues: CASTPMGGTTTDTQYF. V is TRBV7-6 and J is TRBJ2-3; weak D call: TRBD2 (6 bases). The V end lost 7 bases, the J end lost 2 bases, and 19 bases lay between the germline ends. Germline-derived CDR1 and CDR2 are SGHVS and FNYEAQ. This CDR3 contains 16 residues.